A selection of T cell receptor beta chains follows, all from one sample in a study of shared clonotypes between healthy human individuals. TCRdb's copy holds only in-frame clones and misses some; the assay was immunoSEQ multiplex PCR. This table holds about 1 million clones, approximately 68% found once. The source material was memory CD4+ T cells sorted from blood. All receptors come from a man between 18 and 29 years old in good health. Both conserved end residues are part of each CDR3. The D gene is left open where the match is weak. Not all rows give a size; the values are once, few, many and, for expanded clones, a class.

TRBJ2-4,TRBV10-3,many,.,CAISGDPWEAKNIQYF,TGTGCCATCAGTGGGGACCCGTGGGAGGCCAAAAACATTCAGTACTTC
TRBJ2-5,TRBV2,.,.,CASSISGTHLGETQYF,TGTGCCAGCAGTATATCCGGGACACATCTGGGGGAGACCCAGTACTTC
TRBJ1-5,TRBV15,.,TRBD1,CATSSAGTGVQPQHF,TGTGCCACCAGCAGCGCCGGGACAGGGGTTCAGCCCCAGCATTTT
TRBJ2-6,TRBV6-5,.,.,CASSRDGSGANVLTF,TGTGCCAGCAGTCGGGACGGCTCTGGGGCCAACGTCCTGACTTTC
TRBJ1-6,TRBV6-1,.,.,CASSGFREGSPLHF,TGTGCCAGCAGTGGGTTCCGGGAGGGCTCACCCCTCCACTTT
TRBJ2-3,TRBV5-1,.,.,CASSLGDRLTDTQYF,TGCGCCAGCAGCTTGGGTGACAGACTAACAGATACGCAGTATTTT
TRBJ1-5,TRBV21-1,.,.,CASSNGGPGEPQHF,TGTGCCAGCAGCAATGGTGGCCCGGGGGAGCCCCAGCATTTT
TRBJ2-1,TRBV5-6,.,TRBD2,CASSPPASGSYNEQFF,TGTGCCAGCAGCCCCCCAGCTAGCGGGAGCTACAATGAGCAGTTCTTC
TRBJ2-3,TRBV5-1,.,TRBD2,CASSRLAAADTQYF,TGCGCCAGCAGTAGACTAGCGGCTGCAGATACGCAGTATTTT
TRBJ1-5,TRBV7-3,once,.,CASSLPRDGEGGNQPQHF,TGTGCCAGCAGCTTACCCCGGGACGGAGAAGGGGGCAATCAGCCCCAGCATTTT
TRBJ1-1,TRBV7-2,.,.,CASSKRGQGGTEAFF,TGTGCCAGCAGCAAGCGCGGGCAGGGAGGCACTGAAGCTTTCTTT
TRBJ2-7,TRBV6-6,once,.,CASSYSRGSYEQYF,TGTGCCAGCAGTTACTCTCGAGGGTCCTACGAGCAGTACTTC
TRBJ1-2,TRBV7-9,.,.,CASSLNTRGYTF,TGTGCCAGCAGCTTAAATACGAGGGGCTACACCTTC
TRBJ1-5,TRBV19,.,.,CASVGTSDQPQHF,TGTGCCAGTGTAGGGACATCAGATCAGCCCCAGCATTTT
TRBJ1-2,TRBV2,.,.,CASSESERVGYTF,TGTGCCAGCAGTGAATCAGAACGGGTTGGCTACACCTTC
TRBJ2-5,TRBV7-2,.,TRBD2,CASSSGLAGVSKTQYF,TGTGCCAGCAGCTCCGGACTAGCGGGAGTATCGAAGACCCAGTACTTC
TRBJ1-5,TRBV5-8,.,.,CASSRNRASNQPQHF,TGTGCCAGCAGCCGAAACAGGGCTAGCAATCAGCCCCAGCATTTT
TRBJ1-3,TRBV6-1,.,.,CASRPSGSGNTIYF,TGTGCCAGCAGGCCCAGTGGCTCTGGAAACACCATATATTTT
TRBJ1-6,TRBV27,once,TRBD1,CASSSTGLGSPLHF,TGTGCCAGCAGTTCGACAGGGTTGGGTTCACCCCTCCACTTT
TRBJ2-7,TRBV10-3,few,.,CAIRRNPPSYEQYF,TGTGCCATCAGGCGGAACCCCCCCTCCTACGAGCAGTACTTC
TRBJ2-7,TRBV28,.,.,CASHTGYAPYEQYF,TGTGCCAGCCATACAGGGTATGCCCCTTACGAGCAGTACTTC
TRBJ2-2,TRBV19,.,.,CASKDSQNTNTGELFF,TGTGCCAGTAAAGACAGCCAGAACACGAACACCGGGGAGCTGTTTTTT